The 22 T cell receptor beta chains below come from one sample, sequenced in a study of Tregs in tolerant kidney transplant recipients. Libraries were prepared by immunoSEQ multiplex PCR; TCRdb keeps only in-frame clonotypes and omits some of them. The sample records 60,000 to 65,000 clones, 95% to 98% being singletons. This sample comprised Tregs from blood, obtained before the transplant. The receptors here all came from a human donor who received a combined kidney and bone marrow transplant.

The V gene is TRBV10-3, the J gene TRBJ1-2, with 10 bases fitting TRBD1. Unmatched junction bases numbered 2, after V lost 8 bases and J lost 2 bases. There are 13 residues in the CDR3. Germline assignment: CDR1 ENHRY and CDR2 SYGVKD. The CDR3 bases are TGTGCCATCCAGGGACAGGGGAACTATGGCTACACCTTC. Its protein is CAIQGQGNYGYTF.

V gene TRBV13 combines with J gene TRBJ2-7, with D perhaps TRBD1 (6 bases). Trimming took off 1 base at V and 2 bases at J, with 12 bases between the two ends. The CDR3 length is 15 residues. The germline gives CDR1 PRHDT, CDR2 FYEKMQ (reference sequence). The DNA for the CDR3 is TGTGCCAGCAGCTTAGTCGGCAGGGGCGCCTACGAGCAGTACTTC. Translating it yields CASSLVGRGAYEQYF.

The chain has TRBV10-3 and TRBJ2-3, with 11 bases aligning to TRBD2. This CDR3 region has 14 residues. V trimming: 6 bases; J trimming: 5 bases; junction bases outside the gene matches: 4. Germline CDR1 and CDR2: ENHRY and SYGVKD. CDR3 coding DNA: TGTGCCATCAGCGAGGGGACTAGCGGAGATACGCAGTATTTT. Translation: CAISEGTSGDTQYF.

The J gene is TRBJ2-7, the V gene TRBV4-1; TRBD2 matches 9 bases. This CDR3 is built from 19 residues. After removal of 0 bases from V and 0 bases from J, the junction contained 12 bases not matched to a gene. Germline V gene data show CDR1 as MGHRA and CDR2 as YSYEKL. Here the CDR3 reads CASSQDVEVAGDSSYEQYF. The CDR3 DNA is TGCGCCAGCAGCCAAGATGTGGAGGTAGCGGGGGATAGCTCCTACGAGCAGTACTTC.

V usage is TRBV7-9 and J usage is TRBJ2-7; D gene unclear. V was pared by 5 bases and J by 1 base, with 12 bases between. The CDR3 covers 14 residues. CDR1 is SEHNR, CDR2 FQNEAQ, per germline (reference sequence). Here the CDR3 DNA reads TGTGCCAGCAGCGCACGAGCATTATCCTACGAGCAGTACTTC. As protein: CASSARALSYEQYF.

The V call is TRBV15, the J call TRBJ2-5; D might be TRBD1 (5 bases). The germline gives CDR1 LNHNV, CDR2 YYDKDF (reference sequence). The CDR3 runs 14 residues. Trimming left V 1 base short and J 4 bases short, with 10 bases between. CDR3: CATSRGVRVETQYF. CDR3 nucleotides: TGTGCCACCAGCAGAGGGGTCAGGGTAGAGACCCAGTACTTC.

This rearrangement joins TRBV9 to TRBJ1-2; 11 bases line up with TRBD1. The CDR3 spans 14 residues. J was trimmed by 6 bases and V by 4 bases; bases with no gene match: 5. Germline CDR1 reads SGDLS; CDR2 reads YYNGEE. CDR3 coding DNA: TGTGCCAGCAGCACCTGGACAGGGGGCGATGGCTACACCTTC. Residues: CASSTWTGGDGYTF.

The CDR3 coding sequence is TGCAGTGCTAGACAGACCTACGAGCAGTACTTC. Translation gives CSARQTYEQYF. The V gene is TRBV20-1, the J gene TRBJ2-7; D remains unclear. The CDR3 runs to 11 residues. Per the germline V gene, CDR1 is DFQATT and CDR2 is SNEGSKA (reference sequence). V dropped 2 bases and J dropped 2 bases, with 4 bases sitting between them.

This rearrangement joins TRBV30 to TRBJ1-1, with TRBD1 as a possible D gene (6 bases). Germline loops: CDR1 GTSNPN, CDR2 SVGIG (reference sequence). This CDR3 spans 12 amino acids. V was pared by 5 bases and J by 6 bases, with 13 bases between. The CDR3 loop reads CAWAGVTSEAFF. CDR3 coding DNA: TGTGCCTGGGCAGGGGTAACTTCTGAAGCTTTCTTT.

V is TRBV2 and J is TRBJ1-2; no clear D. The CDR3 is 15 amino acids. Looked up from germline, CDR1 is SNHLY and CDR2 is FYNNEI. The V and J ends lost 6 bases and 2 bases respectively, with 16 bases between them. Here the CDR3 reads CASRAERRANYGYTF. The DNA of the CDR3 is TGTGCCAGCAGGGCCGAGAGGAGGGCAAACTATGGCTACACCTTC.

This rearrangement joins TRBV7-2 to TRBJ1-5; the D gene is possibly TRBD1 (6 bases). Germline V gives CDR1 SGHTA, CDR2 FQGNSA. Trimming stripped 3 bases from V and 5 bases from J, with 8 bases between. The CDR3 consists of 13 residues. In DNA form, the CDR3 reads TGTGCCAGCAGCTTGAAGGGGGATCAGCCCCAGCATTTT. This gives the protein CASSLKGDQPQHF.

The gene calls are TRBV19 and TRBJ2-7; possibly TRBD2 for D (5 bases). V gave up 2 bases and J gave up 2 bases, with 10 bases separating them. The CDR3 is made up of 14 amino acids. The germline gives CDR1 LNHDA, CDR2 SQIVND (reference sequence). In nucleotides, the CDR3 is TGTGCCAGTAGTATATCGAGAGGGCCCTACGAGCAGTACTTC. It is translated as CASSISRGPYEQYF.

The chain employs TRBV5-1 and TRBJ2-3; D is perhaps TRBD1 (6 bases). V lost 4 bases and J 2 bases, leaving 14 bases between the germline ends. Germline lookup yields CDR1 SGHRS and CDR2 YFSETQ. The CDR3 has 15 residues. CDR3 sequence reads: CASSHWGPHTDTQYF. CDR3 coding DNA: TGCGCCAGCAGCCACTGGGGGCCCCACACAGATACGCAGTATTTT.

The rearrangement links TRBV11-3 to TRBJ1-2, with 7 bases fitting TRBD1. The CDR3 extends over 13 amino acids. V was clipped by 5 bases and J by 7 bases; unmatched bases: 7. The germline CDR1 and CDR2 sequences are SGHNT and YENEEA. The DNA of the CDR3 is TGTGCCAGCAGCGACAGGGCAGCCGGTGGCTACACCTTC. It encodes CASSDRAAGGYTF.

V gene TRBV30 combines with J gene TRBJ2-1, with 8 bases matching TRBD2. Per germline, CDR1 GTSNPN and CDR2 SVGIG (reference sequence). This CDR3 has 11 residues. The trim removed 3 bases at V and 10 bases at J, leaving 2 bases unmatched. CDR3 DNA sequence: TGTGCCTGGAGCTCGGGAGGGGAGCAGTTCTTC. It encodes CAWSSGGEQFF.

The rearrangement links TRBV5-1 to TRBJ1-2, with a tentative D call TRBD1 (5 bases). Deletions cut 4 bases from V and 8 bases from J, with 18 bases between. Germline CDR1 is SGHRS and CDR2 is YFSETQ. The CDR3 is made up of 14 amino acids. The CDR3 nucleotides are TGCGCCAGCAGCGCCAATTCCAGGGTGGAAGGCTACACCTTC. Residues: CASSANSRVEGYTF.

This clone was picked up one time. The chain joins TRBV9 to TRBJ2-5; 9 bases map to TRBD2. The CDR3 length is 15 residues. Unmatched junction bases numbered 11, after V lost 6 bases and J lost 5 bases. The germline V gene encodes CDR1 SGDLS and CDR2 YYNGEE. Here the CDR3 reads CASTLGGGARETQYF. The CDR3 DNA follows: TGTGCCAGCACGCTGGGCGGGGGGGCTCGGGAGACCCAGTACTTC.

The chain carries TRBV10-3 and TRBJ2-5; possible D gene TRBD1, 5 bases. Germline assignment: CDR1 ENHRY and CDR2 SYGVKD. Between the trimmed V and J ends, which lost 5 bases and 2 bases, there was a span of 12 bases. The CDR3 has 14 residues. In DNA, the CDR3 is TGTGCCATCAGTCCGGACACCCCACAAGAGACCCAGTACTTC. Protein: CAISPDTPQETQYF.

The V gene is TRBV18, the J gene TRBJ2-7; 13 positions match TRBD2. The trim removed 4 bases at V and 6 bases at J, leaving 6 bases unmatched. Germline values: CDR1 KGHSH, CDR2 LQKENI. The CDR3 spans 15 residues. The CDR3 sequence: CASSLGLAGAVEQYF. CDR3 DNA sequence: TGTGCCAGCTCACTTGGACTAGCGGGAGCAGTCGAGCAGTACTTC.

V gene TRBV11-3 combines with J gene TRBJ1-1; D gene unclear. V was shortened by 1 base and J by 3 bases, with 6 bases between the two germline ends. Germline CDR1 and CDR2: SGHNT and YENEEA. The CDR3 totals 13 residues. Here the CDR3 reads CASSLAPYTEAFF. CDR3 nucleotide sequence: TGTGCCAGCAGCTTAGCCCCTTACACTGAAGCTTTCTTT.

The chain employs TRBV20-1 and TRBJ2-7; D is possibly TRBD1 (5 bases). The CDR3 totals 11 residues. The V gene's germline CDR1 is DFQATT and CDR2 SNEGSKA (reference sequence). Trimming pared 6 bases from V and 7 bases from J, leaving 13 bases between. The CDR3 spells CSARTLWEQYF. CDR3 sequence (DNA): TGCAGTGCCAGGACACTCTGGGAGCAGTACTTC.

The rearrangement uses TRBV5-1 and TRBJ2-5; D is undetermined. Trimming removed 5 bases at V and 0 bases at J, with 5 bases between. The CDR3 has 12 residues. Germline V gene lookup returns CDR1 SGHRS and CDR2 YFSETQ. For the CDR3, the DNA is TGCGCCAGCAGTTCGTACCAAGAGACCCAGTACTTC. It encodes CASSSYQETQYF.